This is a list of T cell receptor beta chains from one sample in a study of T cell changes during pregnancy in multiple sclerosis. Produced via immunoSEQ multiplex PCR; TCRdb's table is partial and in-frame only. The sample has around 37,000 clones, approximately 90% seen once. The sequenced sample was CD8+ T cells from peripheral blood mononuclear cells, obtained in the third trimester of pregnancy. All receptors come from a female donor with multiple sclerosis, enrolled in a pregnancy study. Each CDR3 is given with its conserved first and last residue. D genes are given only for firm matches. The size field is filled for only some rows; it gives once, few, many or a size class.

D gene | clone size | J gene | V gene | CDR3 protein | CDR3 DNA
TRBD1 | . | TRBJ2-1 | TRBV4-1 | CASSLRQGPYNEQFF | TGCGCCAGCAGCTTGCGACAGGGACCCTACAATGAGCAGTTCTTC
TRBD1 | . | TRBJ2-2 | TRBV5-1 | CASSFWGQAGELFF | TGCGCCAGCAGCTTCTGGGGACAGGCCGGGGAGCTGTTTTTT
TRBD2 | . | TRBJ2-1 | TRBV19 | CASDRGGYNEQFF | TGTGCCAGCGATCGCGGGGGCTACAATGAGCAGTTCTTC
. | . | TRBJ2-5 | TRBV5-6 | CASSLDPEETQYF | TGTGCCAGCAGCTTGGACCCTGAGGAGACCCAGTACTTC
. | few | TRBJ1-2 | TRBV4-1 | CASSQEVGQSPDGYTF | TGCGCCAGCAGCCAAGAAGTGGGCCAGTCGCCCGATGGCTACACCTTC
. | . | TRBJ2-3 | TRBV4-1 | CASSPVPGTDTQYF | TGCGCCAGCAGCCCGGTGCCGGGGACAGATACGCAGTATTTT
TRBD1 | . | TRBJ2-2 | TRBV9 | CASSVETGGTGELFF | TGTGCCAGCAGCGTAGAAACAGGGGGCACCGGGGAGCTGTTTTTT
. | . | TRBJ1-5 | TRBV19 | CASSPFAYSNQPQHF | TGTGCCAGTAGTCCCTTCGCGTATAGCAATCAGCCCCAGCATTTT
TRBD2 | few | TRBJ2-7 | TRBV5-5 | CASSFRLAGTHEQYF | TGTGCCAGCAGCTTTCGACTAGCGGGGACGCACGAGCAGTACTTC
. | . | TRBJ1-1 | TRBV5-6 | CASSLVRNTEAFF | TGTGCCAGCAGCTTGGTTCGGAACACTGAAGCTTTCTTT
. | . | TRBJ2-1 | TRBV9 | CASSAWTQGRSYNEQFF | TGTGCCAGCAGCGCCTGGACGCAGGGTAGGTCCTACAATGAGCAGTTCTTC
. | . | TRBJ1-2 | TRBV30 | CAWAGWGGDSNYGYTF | TGTGCCTGGGCCGGGTGGGGAGGGGACTCTAACTATGGCTACACCTTC
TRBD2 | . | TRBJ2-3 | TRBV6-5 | CASSSTSGGVADTQYF | TGTGCCAGCAGTTCGACTAGCGGGGGAGTAGCGGATACGCAGTATTTT
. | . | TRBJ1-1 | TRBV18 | CASSPGGVGNTEAFF | TGTGCCAGCTCACCAGGAGGCGTGGGGAACACTGAAGCTTTCTTT
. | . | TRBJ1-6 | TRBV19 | CASSISRGYLPLHF | TGTGCCAGTAGTATATCTAGGGGGTATCTACCCCTCCACTTT
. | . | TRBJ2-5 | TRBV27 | CASSLLSPSETQYF | TGTGCCAGCAGTTTACTTTCCCCCTCCGAGACCCAGTACTTC
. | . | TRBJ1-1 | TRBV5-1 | CASSLEGGMMAAFF | TGCGCCAGCAGCTTGGAGGGAGGGATGATGGCGGCTTTCTTT
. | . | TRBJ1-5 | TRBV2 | CASSEGQVNQPQHF | TGTGCCAGCAGTGAAGGGCAGGTTAATCAGCCCCAGCATTTT
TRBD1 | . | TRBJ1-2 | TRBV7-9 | CASSLGQGNYGYTF | TGTGCCAGCAGCTTGGGACAGGGTAACTATGGCTACACCTTC
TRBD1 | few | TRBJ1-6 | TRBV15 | CATSSNEQGNSPLHF | TGTGCCACCAGCTCAAACGAACAGGGGAATTCACCCCTCCACTTT
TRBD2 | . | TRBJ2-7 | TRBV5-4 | CASSFPGLAPYEQYF | TGTGCCAGCAGCTTTCCGGGACTAGCCCCCTACGAGCAGTACTTC
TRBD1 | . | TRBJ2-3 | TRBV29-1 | CSVRGQTDTQYF | TGCAGCGTCAGGGGGCAAACAGATACGCAGTATTTT
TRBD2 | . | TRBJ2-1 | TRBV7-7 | CASSLGPGGSYEQFF | TGTGCTAGCAGCTTAGGGCCGGGGGGGTCGTATGAGCAGTTCTTC
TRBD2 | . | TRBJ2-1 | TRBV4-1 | CASSRLAGGREQFF | TGCGCCAGCAGCCGACTAGCGGGGGGGCGTGAGCAGTTCTTC
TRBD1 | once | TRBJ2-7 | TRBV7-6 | CASSEQGISYEQYF | TGTGCCAGCAGCGAACAGGGGATCTCCTACGAGCAGTACTTC
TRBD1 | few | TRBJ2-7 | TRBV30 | CAWRGPPGQGTEQYF | TGTGCCTGGAGGGGACCTCCGGGACAGGGAACGGAGCAGTACTTC
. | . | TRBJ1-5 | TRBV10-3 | CAIADRRTDNQPQHF | TGTGCCATCGCTGACAGAAGGACGGACAATCAGCCCCAGCATTTT
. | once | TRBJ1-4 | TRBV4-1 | CASSQQPGRGAGEKLFF | TGCGCCAGCAGCCAACAACCCGGACGGGGGGCGGGTGAAAAACTGTTTTTT
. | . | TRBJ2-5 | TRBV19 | CASSVGPVRYF | TGTGCCAGTAGTGTAGGCCCCGTGAGGTACTTC
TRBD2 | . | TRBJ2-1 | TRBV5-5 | CASSLVGGARVNEQFF | TGTGCCAGCAGCTTGGTCGGGGGGGCCAGAGTCAATGAGCAGTTCTTC
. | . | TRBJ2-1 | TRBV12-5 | CASKLGPDEQFF | TGTGCTAGCAAGTTGGGGCCGGATGAGCAGTTCTTC
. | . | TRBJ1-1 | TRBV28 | CASSLRGGPEAFF | TGTGCCAGCAGTTTAAGAGGAGGGCCGGAAGCTTTCTTT
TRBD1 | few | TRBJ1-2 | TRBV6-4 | CASSAGTGMLWGYTF | TGTGCCAGCAGCGCCGGGACAGGGATGCTTTGGGGCTACACCTTC
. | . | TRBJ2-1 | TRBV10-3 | CAISEGALNNEQFF | TGTGCCATCAGTGAAGGGGCATTGAACAATGAGCAGTTCTTC
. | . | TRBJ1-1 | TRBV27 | CASSPTRSTEAFF | TGTGCCAGCAGTCCGACCCGGAGCACTGAAGCTTTCTTT
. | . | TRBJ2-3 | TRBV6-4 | CASSDSPHGGTDTQYF | TGTGCCAGCAGTGACTCACCCCACGGGGGCACAGATACGCAGTATTTT
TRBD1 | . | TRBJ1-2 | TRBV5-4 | CASSSRTGVANYGYTF | TGTGCCAGCAGCTCCCGGACAGGAGTAGCTAACTATGGCTACACCTTC
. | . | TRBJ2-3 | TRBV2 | CASSEAREGTNTDTQYF | TGTGCCAGCAGTGAAGCGCGCGAAGGAACTAACACAGATACGCAGTATTTT
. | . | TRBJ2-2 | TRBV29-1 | CSVREQGGGTGELFF | TGCAGCGTTAGGGAACAGGGAGGGGGGACCGGGGAGCTGTTTTTT
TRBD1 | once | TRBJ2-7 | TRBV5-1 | CASRQGSGEQYF | TGCGCCAGCAGACAGGGGTCGGGGGAGCAGTACTTC
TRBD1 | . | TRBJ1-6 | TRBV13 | CASSPFPDRGNSPLHF | TGTGCCAGCAGCCCTTTCCCGGACAGGGGCAATTCACCCCTCCACTTT
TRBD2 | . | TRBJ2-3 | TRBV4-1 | CASSQDSAGEIGDTQYF | TGCGCCAGCAGCCAAGATTCGGCGGGAGAAATTGGGGATACGCAGTATTTT
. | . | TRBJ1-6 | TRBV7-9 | CASSLALPVYNSPLHF | TGTGCCAGCAGCTTAGCGCTACCCGTTTATAATTCACCCCTCCACTTT
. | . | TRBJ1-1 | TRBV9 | CASSVEARGTEAFF | TGTGCCAGCAGCGTAGAGGCTCGGGGCACTGAAGCTTTCTTT
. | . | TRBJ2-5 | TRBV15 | CATRPLAQGGVKMGQETQYF | TGTGCCACCAGGCCCCTGGCGCAGGGAGGCGTGAAAATGGGGCAAGAGACCCAGTACTTC
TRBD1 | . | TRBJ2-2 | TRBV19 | CASSTPPGQGFPGELFF | TGTGCCAGTAGTACACCCCCGGGACAGGGTTTCCCCGGGGAGCTGTTTTTT
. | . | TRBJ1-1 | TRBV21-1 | CASSAGTLMTLTTEAFF | TGTGCCAGCAGCGCCGGGACACTCATGACCCTCACGACTGAAGCTTTCTTT
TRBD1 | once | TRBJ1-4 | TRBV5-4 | CASSSGQGGIEDEKLFF | TGTGCCAGCAGCTCGGGACAGGGGGGTATTGAGGATGAAAAACTGTTTTTT
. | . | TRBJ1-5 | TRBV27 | CASSSDGDQPQHF | TGTGCCAGCAGTTCTGACGGGGATCAGCCCCAGCATTTT
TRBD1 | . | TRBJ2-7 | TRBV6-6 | CASSRDSTYEQYF | TGTGCCAGCAGTAGGGACAGCACCTACGAGCAGTACTTC
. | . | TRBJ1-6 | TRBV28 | CASSRRSHDLNSPLHF | TGTGCCAGCTCCCGGCGGAGCCATGATCTGAATTCACCCCTCCACTTT
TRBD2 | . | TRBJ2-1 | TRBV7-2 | CASSLSRGGPYNEQFF | TGTGCCAGCAGCTTATCCCGGGGGGGGCCCTACAATGAGCAGTTCTTC
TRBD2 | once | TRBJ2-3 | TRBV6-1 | CASSPGRLAADTQYF | TGTGCCAGCAGTCCCGGGAGACTAGCGGCAGATACGCAGTATTTT
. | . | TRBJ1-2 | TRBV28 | CASRPTTFRGYTF | TGTGCCAGCAGGCCAACGACATTCCGTGGCTACACCTTC
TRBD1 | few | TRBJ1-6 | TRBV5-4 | CASSSGQPGSPLHF | TGTGCCAGCAGCTCGGGACAGCCCGGTTCACCCCTCCACTTT